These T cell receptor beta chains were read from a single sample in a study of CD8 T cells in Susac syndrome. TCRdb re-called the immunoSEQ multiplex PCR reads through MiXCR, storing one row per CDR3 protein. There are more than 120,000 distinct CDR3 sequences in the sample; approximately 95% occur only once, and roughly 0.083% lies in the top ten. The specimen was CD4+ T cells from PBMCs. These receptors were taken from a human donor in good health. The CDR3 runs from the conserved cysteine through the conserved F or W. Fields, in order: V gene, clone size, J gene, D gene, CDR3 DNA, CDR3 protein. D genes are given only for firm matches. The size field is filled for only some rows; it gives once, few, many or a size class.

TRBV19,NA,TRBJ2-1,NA,TGTGCCTCCAGGGGCAGGAAGACTAATGAGCAGTTCTTC,CASRGRKTNEQFF
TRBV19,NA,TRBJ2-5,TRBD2,TGTGCCAGTAGTACCCGAGCGGGAGTCGTAGAGACCCAGTACTTC,CASSTRAGVVETQYF
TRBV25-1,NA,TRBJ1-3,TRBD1,TGTGCCAGCAGACCTCCGGGACAGGGATACACCATATATTTT,CASRPPGQGYTIYF
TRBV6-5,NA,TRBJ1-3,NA,TGTGCCAGCAGTTACTGGGGACGGACCTCTGGAAACACCATATATTTT,CASSYWGRTSGNTIYF
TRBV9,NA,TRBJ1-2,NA,TGTGCCAGCAGCGGGTTAAAAGGTGAGGGGGACAACACCTATGGCTACACCTTC,CASSGLKGEGDNTYGYTF
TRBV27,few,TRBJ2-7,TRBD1,TGTGCCAGCAGTTTACGGGGACAGGGTTTTTTCGAGCAGTACTTC,CASSLRGQGFFEQYF
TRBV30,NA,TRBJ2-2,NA,TGTGCCTGGAGTGTACGACAGTTGAACACCGGGGAGCTGTTTTTT,CAWSVRQLNTGELFF
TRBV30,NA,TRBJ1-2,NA,TGTGCCTGGAGTAACGAGAGGTCGGGAAGAGGTGGCTACACCTTC,CAWSNERSGRGGYTF
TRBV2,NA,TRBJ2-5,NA,TGTGCCAGCAGTGAAGGGGTTCGGGAGACCCAGTACTTC,CASSEGVRETQYF
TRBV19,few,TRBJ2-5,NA,TGTGCCAGTAGTGTGGGGGCTAGGGAGACCCAGTACTTC,CASSVGARETQYF
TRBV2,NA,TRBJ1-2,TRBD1,TGTGCCAGCAGTGTGGACAGGGAAGTCCTCGGTGGCTATGGCTACACCTTC,CASSVDREVLGGYGYTF
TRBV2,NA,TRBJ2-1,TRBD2,TGTGCCAGCAGTCTCTGGGGGGGAACGTCTAATGAGCAGTTCTTC,CASSLWGGTSNEQFF
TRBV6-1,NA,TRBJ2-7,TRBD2,TGTGCCAGCAGAAGGACTAGCGGGAGTTACGAGCAGTACTTC,CASRRTSGSYEQYF
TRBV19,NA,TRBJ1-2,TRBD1,TGTGCCAGTAGTCCGGGACAGAGAAACTATGGCTACACCTTC,CASSPGQRNYGYTF
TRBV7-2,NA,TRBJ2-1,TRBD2,TGTGCCAGCAGCTTTAGCGGGAGCCTAAATGAGCAGTTCTTC,CASSFSGSLNEQFF
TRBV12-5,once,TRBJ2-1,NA,TGTGCTAGTGGTTTGGGGGCGGGGTATGGGCAGTTCTTC,CASGLGAGYGQFF